A single sample is the source of the 3 T cell receptor beta chains below, sequenced in a study of sequential checkpoint blockade in melanoma. The repertoire was sequenced with immunoSEQ multiplex PCR; TCRdb's copy has only in-frame clones and lacks some. The sample holds about 1,700 clones, 20% to 25% seen once. As for treatment: randomized to nivolumab then ipilimumab (arm A) or the reverse (arm B). The starting material was tumor tissue (inferred from file names), obtained from a patient given nivolumab and ipilimumab in sequence. The receptors derive from a human donor with melanoma.

This clone has more than one count but fewer than ten. J is TRBJ2-5 and V is TRBV6-8, with 13 bases fitting TRBD2. This CDR3 is built from 16 residues. V gave up 2 bases and J gave up 5 bases; unmatched junction bases: 5. In germline, CDR1 is MNHGY, CDR2 SAAAGT. The CDR3 loop is CASSYGGLAGRETQYF. The CDR3 nucleotides are TGTGCCAGCAGTTACGGGGGACTAGCGGGGAGGGAGACCCAGTACTTC.

This clone was detected a few times. The chain is built from TRBV5-1 and TRBJ2-5; the match to TRBD2 covers 12 bases. V dropped 4 bases and J dropped 4; count of bases not matched to a gene: 14. The germline gives CDR1 SGHRS, CDR2 YFSETQ. CDR3 length: 18 residues. Written as DNA, the CDR3 is TGCGCCAGCAGCCAGGCACTAGCGGGGGGAATAAGGGGAGAGACCCAGTACTTC. This encodes CASSQALAGGIRGETQYF.

The sample holds a few counts of this clone. The chain joins TRBV10-2 to TRBJ1-1; D call uncertain. V dropped 6 bases and J dropped 1 base, with 15 bases sitting between them. The CDR3 runs 15 residues. In germline, CDR1 is WSHSY, CDR2 SAAADI. The CDR3 sequence: CASSPDSSENTEAFF. The CDR3 DNA is TGCGCCAGCAGCCCCGACTCGAGCGAGAACACTGAAGCTTTCTTT.